The clone carrying this TCR beta chain turned up a few times. Antigen unknown. The ends were cut back, 3 bases at V and 5 bases at J, with 8 bases in the middle. CDR3 length equals 14 residues. CDR1 MNHNY and CDR2 SVGAGI come from the germline V gene (reference sequence). This entry is derived from a study of human T cells and chemical hapten exposure. Described time point: patch test 2, 6 weeks after DPC sensitization. The treatment was: therapeutic diphenylcyclopropenone sensitization with weekly scalp DPC. Unique molecular identifiers were attached to individual cDNA molecules during library preparation. TCRdb recomputed calls from the RACE reads with MiXCR, one row per CDR3 protein. The table includes hundreds of thousands of distinct CDR3 sequences, just under 6.5% detected once. Broader study findings: The study found expanded TCRs formed significantly more large CDR3 similarity clusters than controls.

The sequencing used whole blood, collected in connection with sensitization to the hapten diphenylcyclopropenone (DPC). The chain recombines TRBV6-6 with TRBJ1-6; D possibly corresponds to TRBD1 (5 bases). The clonotype comes from a woman between 18 and 30 years old with alopecia areata. Some clones in this sample may be carry-over from other donors' samples. The chain's CDR3 is CASSYGTDNSPLHF. The CDR3 bases are TGTGCCAGCAGTTATGGGACCGATAATTCACCCCTCCACTTT.